These 31 T cell receptor beta chains share one sample of origin, sequenced in a study of control samples from healthy donors and cancer patients. TCRdb's copy holds only in-frame clones and misses some; the assay was immunoSEQ multiplex PCR. The table lists 400,000 to 450,000 clones, around 90% of them singletons. The material sequenced was PBMCs. These receptors all come from a man aged 40-49 years with head and neck cancer.

The chain employs TRBV7-2 and TRBJ2-3, with 12 bases that match TRBD2. The CDR3 has 16 residues. V lost 1 base to trimming and J lost 5 bases; unmatched junction nucleotides: 4. The germline CDR1 and CDR2 sequences are SGHTA and FQGNSA. Here the CDR3 reads CASSLGLAGGIDTQYF. In DNA form, the CDR3 reads TGTGCCAGCAGCTTAGGGCTAGCGGGAGGGATAGATACGCAGTATTTT.

This clone was recorded once. The rearrangement uses TRBV21-1 and TRBJ1-5. TRBV21-1 is recorded as a pseudogene. The CDR3 has 15 amino acids. As DNA, the CDR3 is TGTGCCAGCAGCACCCGGGCCCACTTCAATCAGCCCCAGCATTTT. As protein: CASSTRAHFNQPQHF.

The chain couples TRBV3-1 (or the pseudogene TRBV3-2) to TRBJ2-5, with D unclear. This CDR3 is 14 amino acids long. V lost 3 bases and J 2 bases, leaving 10 bases between the germline ends. In germline, CDR1 is LGHDT, CDR2 YNNKEL (reference sequence). The CDR3 sequence: CASSHYGSQETQYF. The DNA for the CDR3 is TGTGCCAGCAGCCATTATGGTAGTCAAGAGACCCAGTACTTC.

The chain combines TRBV4-3 with TRBJ2-2; 9 positions agree with TRBD2. The CDR3 has 14 amino acids. Trimming removed 3 bases from V and 6 bases from J; junction bases left unmatched: 2. The germline gives CDR1 LGHNA, CDR2 YSLEER. CDR3 region: CASSQAGGPGELFF. The CDR3 DNA follows: TGCGCCAGCAGCCAGGCGGGGGGGCCCGGGGAGCTGTTTTTT.

This clone was recorded a few times. J is TRBJ1-6 and V is TRBV6-5; D remains unclear. The CDR3 has 14 amino acids. The V and J ends lost 0 bases and 15 bases respectively, with 15 bases between them. Looked up from germline, CDR1 is MNHEY and CDR2 is SVGAGI. The CDR3 sequence: CASSYSNTANLLHF. DNA of the CDR3: TGTGCCAGCAGTTACTCGAACACGGCTAATCTCCTCCACTTT.

This clone was found once. V gene TRBV19 combines with J gene TRBJ1-1; the D gene is possibly TRBD1 (5 bases). The germline V gene encodes CDR1 LNHDA and CDR2 SQIVND (reference sequence). V lost 5 bases and J 3 bases, leaving 13 bases between the germline ends. CDR3 size: 14 residues. CDR3 in amino acids: CASSPGRVYTEAFF. In DNA form, the CDR3 reads TGTGCCAGTAGTCCCGGCAGGGTGTACACTGAAGCTTTCTTT. The entire variable domain, with the rest obtained from reference TRBV19 and TRBJ1-1, is as follows: DGGITQSPKYLFRKEGQNVTLSCEQNLNHDAMYWYRQDPGQGLRLIYYSQIVNDFQKGDIAEGYSVSREKKESFPLTVTSAQKNPTAFYLCASSPGRVYTEAFFGQGTRLTVV.

CDR3 loop: CASSSQGWGYTGELFF. The CDR3 DNA follows: TGTGCCAGCAGCTCGCAGGGATGGGGTTACACCGGGGAGCTGTTTTTT. The rearrangement links TRBV7-2 to TRBJ2-2; D is perhaps TRBD1 (5 bases). Germline V gene lookup returns CDR1 SGHTA and CDR2 FQGNSA. This CDR3 spans 16 amino acids. V gave up 4 bases and J gave up 3 bases, with 15 bases separating them.

The chain is built from TRBV7-9 and TRBJ2-3, with D possibly being TRBD2 (6 bases). Trimming pared 3 bases from V and 4 bases from J, leaving 11 bases between. The CDR3 spans 14 residues. The V gene's germline CDR1 is SEHNR and CDR2 FQNEAQ (reference sequence). The CDR3 is CASSFMTSADTQYF. In nucleotides, the CDR3 is TGTGCCAGCAGCTTTATGACTAGTGCAGATACGCAGTATTTT.

The chain uses TRBV5-6 and TRBJ2-5; no firm D call. This CDR3 is 11 amino acids long. Germline CDR1 is SGHDT and CDR2 is YYEEEE. Trimming took 1 base from V and 5 from J, leaving 3 bases between them. For the CDR3, the DNA is TGTGCCAGCAGCTTGATGGAGACCCAGTACTTC. It codes for CASSLMETQYF.

The chain links TRBV7-9 to TRBJ1-2; TRBD1 aligns across 8 bases. CDR1 is SEHNR, CDR2 FQNEAQ, per germline (reference sequence). Germline trimming cut 5 bases from V and 8 bases from J; bases unmatched to any gene: 19. CDR3 length: 17 residues. The CDR3 sequence is CASSPLWAWQGAVGYTF. Written as DNA, the CDR3 is TGTGCCAGCAGCCCCCTGTGGGCCTGGCAGGGGGCTGTGGGCTACACCTTC.

The V gene is TRBV11-1, the J gene TRBJ1-1; D is unresolved. Germline V gene sequence: CDR1 SGHAT, CDR2 FQDESV (reference sequence). There are 14 residues in the CDR3. V was trimmed by 3 bases and J by 4 bases, leaving 12 bases between them. CDR3 DNA: TGTGCCAGCAGCTTTGCGGGCGCCGGCACTGAAGCTTTCTTT. Translating it yields CASSFAGAGTEAFF.

The J gene is TRBJ2-4, the V gene TRBV19; 7 bases line up with TRBD1. The CDR3 is 14 residues long. Losses at the gene ends were 4 bases for V and 7 bases for J; bases not matched to a gene: 7. Germline V gives CDR1 LNHDA, CDR2 SQIVND (reference sequence). The CDR3 here is CASSTDRSINIQYF. The DNA for the CDR3 is TGTGCCAGTAGTACGGACAGGTCAATTAACATTCAGTACTTC.

Turning to this clone: This sample also contains other DNA sequences that code for the same CDR3. The V and J genes are TRBV6-5 and TRBJ2-1; TRBD1 matches at 7 bases. The ends lost 3 bases at V and 7 bases at J; junction bases unmatched: 3. This CDR3 is 13 amino acids long. Germline CDR1 and CDR2: MNHEY and SVGAGI. The CDR3 DNA is TGTGCCAGCAGTTATCTACAGGGGAATGAGCAGTTCTTC. Translating gives CASSYLQGNEQFF.

The chain employs TRBV6-2 or TRBV6-3 and TRBJ2-4, with D hard to call. V was shortened by 2 bases and J by 5 bases, with 13 bases between the two germline ends. Per the germline V gene, CDR1 is MNHEY and CDR2 is SVGEGT. This CDR3 contains 15 residues. CDR3 sequence: CASSYPGPWENIQYF. CDR3 sequence (DNA): TGTGCCAGCAGTTACCCCGGACCCTGGGAAAACATTCAGTACTTC.

This clone has just a few counts. The V and J genes are TRBV27 and TRBJ2-3, with 12 bases identical to TRBD2. The CDR3 spans 15 residues. Germline trimming cut 5 bases from V and 2 bases from J; bases unmatched to any gene: 2. Germline V lookup: CDR1 MNHEY, CDR2 SMNVEV (reference sequence). CDR3 nucleotides: TGTGCCAGCAGTGGACTAGCGGGACTCACAGATACGCAGTATTTT. It yields the protein CASSGLAGLTDTQYF.

The V gene is TRBV10-1, the J gene TRBJ2-7; TRBD2 is a possible D gene (6 bases). Per germline, CDR1 WNHNN and CDR2 SYGVQD (reference sequence). The CDR3 consists of 15 residues. Trimming removed 4 bases from V and 5 bases from J, with 18 bases in between. CDR3 DNA: TGCGCCAGCAGTGGACCGGGAGTTAAAGGGCACGAGCAGTACTTC. Translating gives CASSGPGVKGHEQYF.

The genes are TRBV5-4 and TRBJ2-3; 11 bases are a match to TRBD2. Germline CDR1 reads SGHNT; CDR2 reads YYREEE (reference sequence). The CDR3 covers 16 residues. The trim removed 2 bases at V and 10 bases at J, leaving 12 bases unmatched. CDR3 residues: CASSLKPVAGGFSQYF. The CDR3 nucleotides are TGTGCCAGCAGCTTAAAACCTGTAGCGGGGGGGTTTTCGCAGTATTTT. Complete variable domain (other parts from reference TRBV5-4 and TRBJ2-3): ETGVTQSPTHLIKTRGQQVTLRCSSQSGHNTVSWYQQALGQGPQFIFQYYREEENGRGNFPPRFSGLQFPNYSSELNVNALELDDSALYLCASSLKPVAGGFSQYFGPGTRLTVL.

This clone was seen just once. The rearrangement uses TRBV7-2 and TRBJ2-1; possibly TRBD2 for D (5 bases). This CDR3 is built from 14 residues. Per the germline V gene, CDR1 is SGHTA and CDR2 is FQGNSA. Between the trimmed V and J ends, which lost 4 bases and 5 bases, there was a span of 12 bases. CDR3 in amino acids: CASSSYGLDNEQFF. The CDR3, as DNA: TGTGCCAGCAGCTCCTATGGACTGGACAATGAGCAGTTCTTC.

Only one count was recorded for this clone. The chain employs TRBV13 and TRBJ1-2; D remains ambiguous. The CDR3 runs 13 residues. Germline V gives CDR1 PRHDT, CDR2 FYEKMQ (reference sequence). V was cut by 2 bases and J by 8 bases, with 12 bases left in between. The CDR3 sequence is CASSLRTGNGYTF. The CDR3 region has the DNA TGTGCCAGCAGCTTAAGGACTGGAAACGGCTACACCTTC.

This CDR3 is CAITRDRGGTEAFF. Written as DNA, the CDR3 is TGTGCCATCACCCGGGACAGGGGTGGCACTGAAGCTTTCTTT. V gene TRBV10-3 combines with J gene TRBJ1-1; 10 bases map to TRBD1. The CDR3 is 14 amino acids. The V gene's germline CDR1 is ENHRY and CDR2 SYGVKD. V was clipped by 7 bases and J by 4 bases; unmatched bases: 6.

V is TRBV25-1 and J is TRBJ1-6, with TRBD1 matching 8 bases. The CDR3 has 14 residues. CDR1 and CDR2 from the germline V gene are MGHDK and SYGVNS. V was pared by 6 bases and J by 7 bases, with 5 bases of the junction left unmatched. The CDR3 DNA sequence: TGTGCCAGCAGGGAGGACAGGGCGAATTCACCCCTCCACTTT. Amino acid sequence: CASREDRANSPLHF. The variable domain in full, with the rest retrieved from reference TRBV25-1 and TRBJ1-6, is EADIYQTPRYLVIGTGKKITLECSQTMGHDKMYWYQQDPGMELHLIHYSYGVNSTEKGDLSSESTVSRIRTEHFPLTLESARPSHTSQYLCASREDRANSPLHFGNGTRLTVT.

This chain connects TRBV19 to TRBJ1-3; 7 bases are a match to TRBD1. Trimming cost V 9 bases and J 3 bases; bases outside gene matches: 5. This CDR3 has 13 amino acids. Germline CDR1 is LNHDA and CDR2 is SQIVND (reference sequence). CDR3 nucleotide sequence: TGTGCCAGCGCTCCAGGGGGTGGAAACACCATATATTTT. Its protein product is CASAPGGGNTIYF.

The chain employs TRBV5-1 and TRBJ1-1; 7 nucleotides agree with TRBD1. J lost 5 bases, V lost 1 base, and 2 bases had no gene match. The germline CDR1 and CDR2 sequences are SGHRS and YFSETQ. The CDR3 is 13 amino acids. DNA for the CDR3: TGCGCCAGCAGCTTGTTCAGGGGGACTGAAGCTTTCTTT. It codes for CASSLFRGTEAFF.

This chain connects TRBV7-2 to TRBJ2-1, with a tentative D call TRBD2 (6 bases). The CDR3 totals 16 residues. CDR1 is SGHTA and CDR2 is FQGNSA in the germline V gene. The V and J ends lost 1 base and 14 bases respectively, with 24 bases between them. The CDR3 nucleotides read TGTGCCAGCAGCTTAGAAGAATCTCGCGGAGGGAAAAGGAAGTTCTTC. It translates to CASSLEESRGGKRKFF.

The rearrangement uses TRBV3-1 (or the pseudogene TRBV3-2) and TRBJ1-6; tentative D call: TRBD1 (6 bases). Trimming removed 3 bases at V and 6 bases at J, with 9 bases between. Germline V gene lookup returns CDR1 LGHDT and CDR2 YNNKEL (reference sequence). The CDR3 runs 14 residues. The CDR3 is CASSHGQSNSPLHF. CDR3 in DNA: TGTGCCAGCAGCCACGGACAGAGTAATTCACCCCTCCACTTT.

This CDR3 is CASSLTPGQGTGELFF. The DNA of the CDR3 is TGTGCCAGCAGCTTAACCCCGGGACAGGGGACCGGGGAGCTGTTTTTT. The gene calls are TRBV7-3 and TRBJ2-2; TRBD1 matches 10 bases. The CDR3 is 16 residues long. In germline, CDR1 is SGHTA, CDR2 FQGTGA. Germline trimming cut 0 bases from V and 5 bases from J; bases unmatched to any gene: 3.

V and J are TRBV7-3 and TRBJ1-1; a possible D gene is TRBD1 (6 bases). The V gene lost 5 bases and the J gene lost 6 bases, with 16 bases spanning the gap. This CDR3 is 14 amino acids long. Germline CDR1 and CDR2: SGHTA and FQGTGA. The CDR3, as DNA: TGTGCCAGCAGCCGCGACCCCGGGGGCGCTGAAGCTTTCTTT. This encodes CASSRDPGGAEAFF.

Worth noting for this clone: The same CDR3 also results from other DNA sequences found in this sample. This chain uses TRBV5-1 with TRBJ1-4; no reliable D call. CDR3 size: 15 residues. V was clipped by 0 bases and J by 5 bases, with 11 bases between them. Germline assignment: CDR1 SGHRS and CDR2 YFSETQ. DNA of the CDR3: TGCGCCAGCAGCTTGGAGTCTGGTCCCAATGAAAAACTGTTTTTT. Protein product: CASSLESGPNEKLFF.

V is TRBV29-1 and J is TRBJ2-6, with TRBD1 matching over 8 bases. The germline V gene has CDR1 SQVTM and CDR2 ANQGSEA. J was trimmed by 1 base and V by 6 bases; bases with no gene match: 14. This CDR3 spans 18 amino acids. The CDR3, as DNA: TGCAGCGTAGGACAGGGTTCTATGCTTGGGTCTGGGGCCAACGTCCTGACTTTC. Its protein product is CSVGQGSMLGSGANVLTF.

CDR3 sequence (DNA): TGTGCCAGCAGGAGACTAGCGGCCTTTGACTCCTACAATGAGCAGTTCTTC. Encoded protein: CASRRLAAFDSYNEQFF. The chain links TRBV27 to TRBJ2-1, with TRBD2 matching 9 bases. Germline assignment: CDR1 MNHEY and CDR2 SMNVEV (reference sequence). The trim removed 6 bases at V and 0 bases at J, leaving 9 bases unmatched. CDR3 size: 17 residues.

This chain uses TRBV28 with TRBJ2-2; 7 bases agree with TRBD1. Losses at the gene ends were 3 bases for V and 9 bases for J; bases not matched to a gene: 16. There are 17 residues in the CDR3. The germline V gene has CDR1 MDHEN and CDR2 SYDVKM. CDR3 bases: TGTGCCAGCAGTTTGGGTGGGGCAGGGGGTGTCAGAAGGGAGCTGTTTTTT. As protein: CASSLGGAGGVRRELFF.